Listed here are 18 T cell receptor beta chains from one sample, sequenced in a study of shared clonotypes between healthy human individuals. Sequenced by immunoSEQ multiplex PCR; TCRdb stores in-frame clones only, minus some. Of under 700,000 clones detected, around 95% appear once; the ten largest clones hold about 0.11%. The naive CD8 subset, CD45RO-negative cells positively selected for CCR7, excluded terminally differentiated effector memory CD45RA+ cells. Specimen: naive CD8+ T cells sorted from blood. The receptors derive from a woman aged 25-40 years in good health.

This sequence joins TRBV9 and TRBJ1-1; tentative D call: TRBD1 (5 bases). Germline lookup yields CDR1 SGDLS and CDR2 YYNGEE. The CDR3 covers 14 residues. Trimming took off 3 bases at V and 4 bases at J, with 13 bases between the two ends. The CDR3 loop reads CASSGAGLGTEAFF. CDR3 bases: TGTGCCAGCAGCGGTGCAGGGTTAGGCACTGAAGCTTTCTTT.

The V call is TRBV7-9, the J call TRBJ1-4; D is possibly TRBD1 (5 bases). This CDR3 region has 16 residues. Trimming took off 4 bases at V and 4 bases at J, with 16 bases between the two ends. CDR1 is SEHNR and CDR2 is FQNEAQ in the germline V gene (reference sequence). Here the CDR3 reads CASSSQFRGINEKLFF. DNA of the CDR3: TGTGCCAGCAGCTCGCAATTCCGGGGGATTAATGAAAAACTGTTTTTT.

The rearrangement uses TRBV7-9 and TRBJ2-1; 7 bases map to TRBD2. J gave up 4 bases and V 7 bases, and 10 bases lay outside the gene matches. The V gene's germline CDR1 is SEHNR and CDR2 FQNEAQ (reference sequence). The CDR3 length is 15 residues. In DNA, the CDR3 is TGTGCCAGCATCCCGGCGGGAGAACCTTACAATGAGCAGTTCTTC. It is translated as CASIPAGEPYNEQFF.

The genes are TRBV7-9 and TRBJ2-5; no firm D call. The end of the DNA is better explained by TRBJ2-7, so the J call may be wrong. Germline assignment: CDR1 SEHNR and CDR2 FQNEAQ (reference sequence). CDR3 length: 14 residues. The CDR3 coding sequence is TGTGCCAGCAGCTTAGGGGCCGCTTTGAACGAGCAGTACTTC. Translated, it gives CASSLGAALNEQYF.

The V gene is TRBV29-1, the J gene TRBJ2-7; 9 bases line up with TRBD1. The junction had 5 bases not matched to a gene; V was cut back by 5 bases and J by 0 bases. This CDR3 region has 14 residues. Per germline, CDR1 SQVTM and CDR2 ANQGSEA. The CDR3 spells CSVQGTGSSYEQYF. The CDR3 nucleotides are TGCAGCGTTCAAGGGACAGGGAGCTCCTACGAGCAGTACTTC.

The V and J genes are TRBV6-5 and TRBJ2-7, with a weak D call TRBD1 (5 bases). V lost 5 bases to trimming and J lost 3 bases, with 8 bases between them. Per the germline V gene, CDR1 is MNHEY and CDR2 is SVGAGI. The CDR3 extends over 12 amino acids. CDR3 DNA sequence: TGTGCCAGCAGTGGGCAGGGCTACGAGCAGTACTTC. It yields the protein CASSGQGYEQYF.

A note on this clone: At the DNA level, this CDR3 is encoded by other sequences in the same sample as well. The V gene is TRBV28, the J gene TRBJ1-5; D may be TRBD1 (6 bases). The germline gives CDR1 MDHEN, CDR2 SYDVKM. The V end was cut by 2 bases, the J end by 5 bases, with 10 bases between. CDR3 length: 14 amino acids. Here the CDR3 DNA reads TGTGCCAGCAGTTTAGGAACAGGGCATCAGCCCCAGCATTTT. Protein product: CASSLGTGHQPQHF.

The chain uses TRBV27 and TRBJ2-7; perhaps TRBD2 as D (5 bases). Between the trimmed V and J ends, which lost 2 bases and 7 bases, there was a span of 12 bases. Looked up from germline, CDR1 is MNHEY and CDR2 is SMNVEV (reference sequence). This CDR3 spans 13 amino acids. The DNA of the CDR3 is TGTGCCAGCAGTTTAGGTGGGAGTGGTGAGCAGTACTTC. Translating gives CASSLGGSGEQYF.

The rearrangement joins TRBV7-6 to TRBJ2-5, with TRBD1 matching 7 bases. The J call may be mistaken, given a closer DNA end match to TRBJ2-7. Germline CDR1 reads SGHVS; CDR2 reads FNYEAQ. The CDR3 spans 15 residues. The CDR3 spells CASSLALGQTYEQYF. In DNA form, the CDR3 reads TGTGCCAGCAGCTTAGCGCTGGGACAGACCTACGAGCAGTACTTC.

Concerning this clone itself: Additional DNA sequences in this sample encode the identical CDR3. This sequence joins TRBV4-1 and TRBJ1-1; D gene ambiguous. Trimming stripped 0 bases from V and 11 bases from J, with 7 bases between. The CDR3 runs 11 residues. Germline V gives CDR1 MGHRA, CDR2 YSYEKL. The CDR3 region is CASSQDGEAFF. The CDR3 nucleotides are TGCGCCAGCAGCCAAGATGGTGAGGCTTTCTTT.

For the CDR3, the DNA is TGCGCCAGCAGCTTGGGACTAGCGGGAGAGATGGATGAGCAGTTCTTC. As protein: CASSLGLAGEMDEQFF. The genes are TRBV5-1 and TRBJ2-1; TRBD2 agrees at 12 bases. The CDR3 totals 16 residues. Per germline, CDR1 SGHRS and CDR2 YFSETQ. The V gene end was trimmed by 0 bases and the J gene end by 8 bases; junction bases not matched to a gene: 6.

With regard to this clone: Distinct nucleotide sequences in the sample also encode this CDR3. The chain uses TRBV6-6 and TRBJ2-7, with 10 bases matching TRBD2. This CDR3 is built from 15 residues. Germline V gene lookup returns CDR1 MNHNY and CDR2 SVGAGI (reference sequence). Unmatched junction bases numbered 2, after V lost 0 bases and J lost 3 bases. The chain's CDR3 is CASSYSASGSYEQYF. CDR3 nucleotide sequence: TGTGCCAGCAGTTACTCAGCTAGCGGGAGCTACGAGCAGTACTTC.

The rearrangement joins TRBV19 to TRBJ2-1; 8 bases agree with TRBD2. This CDR3 comprises 13 residues. Germline V lookup: CDR1 LNHDA, CDR2 SQIVND (reference sequence). The trim removed 5 bases at V and 7 bases at J, leaving 4 bases unmatched. The CDR3 DNA sequence: TGTGCCAGTAGTGCGACTAGCGCGAATGAGCAGTTCTTC. It specifies CASSATSANEQFF.

J is TRBJ2-5 and V is TRBV18; D is unresolved. The V gene lost 1 base and the J gene lost 2 bases, with 8 bases spanning the gap. The CDR3 consists of 14 residues. Per germline, CDR1 KGHSH and CDR2 LQKENI. The chain's CDR3 is CASSPQNSQETQYF. CDR3 bases: TGTGCCAGCTCACCACAAAACTCACAAGAGACCCAGTACTTC.

This chain connects TRBV6-1 to TRBJ1-4; maybe TRBD1 (5 bases). Trimming removed 3 bases at V and 10 bases at J, with 18 bases between. The CDR3 is made up of 15 amino acids. CDR1 and CDR2 from the germline V gene are MNHNS and SASEGT. The chain's CDR3 is CASSESAGTARKLFF. The CDR3 bases are TGTGCCAGCAGTGAGTCAGCGGGGACGGCGAGAAAACTGTTTTTT.

The table lists this clone with a few counts. The chain uses TRBV28 and TRBJ2-7; the D gene is possibly TRBD1 (5 bases). This CDR3 is built from 13 residues. Looked up from germline, CDR1 is MDHEN and CDR2 is SYDVKM. The germline V and J ends were trimmed by 2 bases and 7 bases, with 12 bases remaining between them. The CDR3 loop reads CASSLRGQLEQYF. Written as DNA, the CDR3 is TGTGCCAGCAGTTTAAGGGGCCAGCTTGAGCAGTACTTC.

This chain links TRBV4-2 with TRBJ1-1; perhaps TRBD1 as D (5 bases). Per germline, CDR1 LGHNA and CDR2 YNFKEQ. The CDR3 covers 14 residues. V lost 1 base to trimming and J lost 10 bases, with 16 bases between them. The CDR3 region is CASSQGVGGFGAFF. The CDR3 DNA follows: TGTGCCAGCAGCCAAGGCGTGGGGGGATTTGGAGCTTTCTTT.

This sequence joins TRBV7-2 and TRBJ1-2; the D is unclear. The V gene's germline CDR1 is SGHTA and CDR2 FQGNSA. This CDR3 has 14 amino acids. Trimming left V 1 base short and J 4 bases short, with 10 bases between. The DNA for the CDR3 is TGTGCCAGCAGCTTAGGGCCGGAACTCTATGGCTACACCTTC. Residues: CASSLGPELYGYTF.